The TCR beta chain described here comes from a study of Ad26.COV2.S vaccination and SARS-CoV-2 variants. On the study more broadly: Dosing was one shot or two shots 56 days apart.

Concerning this clone: What it binds is not known.

The study, taken as a whole, reports: Comparability of non-spike TCR breadth was observed across vaccine and placebo recipients. Substantial breadth was reported for post-vaccination spike-specific CD8+ and CD4+ T cells.

Treatment described: roughly 18 received Ad26.COV2.S at low or high dose, single or two shots; several received placebo; per-sample allocation not given. Samples analyzed were those drawn on day 63 after the first vaccine or placebo injection. Recruitment in Boston yielded a donor of adult age, 18-55 years. TCRdb's copy holds only in-frame clones and misses some; the assay was immunoSEQ multiplex PCR. The sample consists of about 410,000 clones, approximately 90% of them appearing once. Germline V lookup: CDR1 ENHRY, CDR2 SYGVKD. Deletions cut 0 bases from V and 4 bases from J, with 6 bases between. The CDR3 length is 13 residues.

This receptor was taken from a person aged 18-60 years who received the Ad26.COV2.S COVID-19 vaccine or a placebo. Material: peripheral blood, obtained in a trial of Ad26.COV2.S vaccine versus placebo. V and J are TRBV10-3 and TRBJ2-5; D ambiguous. The CDR3 region is CAISESGLETQYF. For the CDR3, the DNA is TGTGCCATCAGTGAGTCGGGCCTAGAGACCCAGTACTTC.